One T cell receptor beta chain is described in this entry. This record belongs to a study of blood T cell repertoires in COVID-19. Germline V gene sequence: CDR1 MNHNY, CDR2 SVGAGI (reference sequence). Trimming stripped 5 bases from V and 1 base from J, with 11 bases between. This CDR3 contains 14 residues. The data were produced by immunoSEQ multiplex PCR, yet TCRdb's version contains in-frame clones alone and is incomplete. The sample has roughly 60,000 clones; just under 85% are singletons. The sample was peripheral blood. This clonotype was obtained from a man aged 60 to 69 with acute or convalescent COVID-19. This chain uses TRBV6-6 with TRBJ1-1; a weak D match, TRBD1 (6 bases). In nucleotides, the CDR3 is TGTGCCAGCAGTCGGACAGTTTCGAACACTGAAGCTTTCTTT. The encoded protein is CASSRTVSNTEAFF.